Reported below is one TCR beta chain. Its antigen remains unidentified. MiXCR, applied by TCRdb to the reads, yields one record per CDR3 protein. Of approximately 990,000 distinct CDR3 sequences listed, about a third are singletons. The data stem from a study of T cell repertoires in cytomegalovirus infection. Whole-study results and caveats: In two of eight donors, the top clonotype was HLA-C-restricted CMV-specific.

Trimming cost V 5 bases and J 4 bases; bases outside gene matches: 11. CDR3 length equals 16 residues. CDR1 and CDR2 from the germline V gene are MNHEY and SVGEGT. This rearrangement joins TRBV6-2 or TRBV6-3 to TRBJ2-7, with TRBD1 matching 10 bases. This receptor was identified in a human donor in good health (CMV status not recorded). Some clones in this sample may be carry-over from other donors' samples. The starting material was cultured CD8+ T cells from PBMCs, obtained from culture after CMV antigen stimulation. The CDR3 nucleotides read TGTGCCAGCAGTGGGTTGACAGGGGGCATCGATTACGAGCAGTACGTC. Amino acids: CASSGLTGGIDYEQYV.